This T cell receptor (beta chain) comes out of a study of lymphopenia after photon versus proton radiotherapy. Sequenced by immunoSEQ multiplex PCR; TCRdb stores in-frame clones only, minus some. The sample contains 20,000 to 25,000 clones, 85% of which appear only once. Study-wide results and caveats: Larger post-nadir TCR diversity loss correlated inversely with survival in deceased patients.

The sample holds a few counts of this clone. The antigen remains undetermined. This receptor was taken from a man between 60 and 75 years old with pancreatic cancer. Material: peripheral blood, obtained from a patient treated with photon-based radiotherapy.

The CDR3 protein is CASMDGESPLHF. CDR3 nucleotides: TGCGCCAGCATGGACGGAGAGTCACCCCTCCACTTT. This chain joins TRBV10-1 and TRBJ1-6; no clear D. Per the germline V gene, CDR1 is WNHNN and CDR2 is SYGVQD (reference sequence). Trimming shortened V by 7 bases and J by 10 bases, and 11 bases separated the two germline ends. The length of the CDR3 is 12 residues.